The 17 T cell receptor beta chains presented below share a single source sample, sequenced in a study of cytomegalovirus exposure and HLA in healthy donors. The study ran its PCR with 60 Vbeta and 13 Jbeta primers. The method was immunoSEQ multiplex PCR; TCRdb's version includes in-frame clones alone and lacks a portion of them. This table has 100,000 or so clones, roughly 70% appearing once. Sample: PBMCs. These receptors were obtained from a woman between 18 and 29 years old in good health and CMV-seropositive.

This chain joins TRBV5-1 and TRBJ1-2; perhaps TRBD1 as D (6 bases). Germline-derived CDR1 and CDR2 are SGHRS and YFSETQ. This CDR3 has 15 residues. V lost 0 bases to trimming and J lost 6 bases, with 15 bases between them. The CDR3 DNA follows: TGCGCCAGCAGCTTGGCTGCGGGGGCTTCGGATGGCTACACCTTC. The encoded protein is CASSLAAGASDGYTF.

The chain uses TRBV6-5 and TRBJ2-7, with 7 bases fitting TRBD2. There are 13 residues in the CDR3. Germline V gives CDR1 MNHEY, CDR2 SVGAGI. J gave up 0 bases and V 8 bases, and 4 bases lay outside the gene matches. CDR3 in amino acids: CASGRAASYEQYF. The DNA of the CDR3 is TGTGCCAGCGGGAGGGCGGCCTCCTACGAGCAGTACTTC.

This clone was seen a handful of times. The chain has TRBV30 and TRBJ1-5; weak D call: TRBD1 (5 bases). V was cut by 0 bases and J by 4 bases, with 10 bases left in between. The CDR3 has 14 amino acids. Per germline, CDR1 GTSNPN and CDR2 SVGIG (reference sequence). This CDR3 reads CAWSVGRGNQPQHF. The CDR3, as DNA: TGTGCCTGGAGTGTAGGGCGGGGGAATCAGCCCCAGCATTTT.

This rearrangement joins TRBV5-1 to TRBJ2-1; D possibly corresponds to TRBD1 (5 bases). V gave up 0 bases and J gave up 9 bases, with 10 bases separating them. Germline CDR1 is SGHRS and CDR2 is YFSETQ. This CDR3 comprises 13 residues. The DNA for the CDR3 is TGCGCCAGCAGCTTGGGACAGTACGCTGAGCAGTTCTTC. It yields the protein CASSLGQYAEQFF. Supplemented by reference TRBV5-1 and TRBJ2-1, the full variable domain reads KAGVTQTPRYLIKTRGQQVTLSCSPISGHRSVSWYQQTPGQGLQFLFEYFSETQRNKGNFPGRFSGRQFSNSRSEMNVSTLELGDSALYLCASSLGQYAEQFFGPGTRLTVL.

The rearrangement links TRBV7-2 to TRBJ2-7; possibly TRBD2 for D (6 bases). V lost 0 bases and J lost 2, with 8 bases in between. CDR3 length: 14 residues. Per the germline V gene, CDR1 is SGHTA and CDR2 is FQGNSA. The CDR3 sequence is CASSLAPGAYEQYF. DNA of the CDR3: TGTGCCAGCAGCTTAGCGCCGGGAGCCTACGAGCAGTACTTC.

The chain joins TRBV19 to TRBJ2-7; 9 nucleotides line up with TRBD1. The junction had 21 bases not matched to a gene; V was cut back by 7 bases and J by 2 bases. Germline values: CDR1 LNHDA, CDR2 SQIVND (reference sequence). CDR3 length: 19 residues. As DNA, the CDR3 is TGTGCCAGTACTCTAAGGGGCGTCCTTGGACAGGGGACTCCCTACGAGCAGTACTTC. As protein: CASTLRGVLGQGTPYEQYF.

The V and J genes are TRBV30 and TRBJ2-3; 9 positions agree with TRBD2. V dropped 1 base and J dropped 2; count of bases not matched to a gene: 19. Germline V CDR1 and CDR2: GTSNPN, SVGIG (reference sequence). CDR3 size: 20 residues. The CDR3 DNA reads as TGTGCCTGGAGTGCCCTGAGTTATACGGCGGGAGGGTGGTACACAGATACGCAGTATTTT. It specifies CAWSALSYTAGGWYTDTQYF.

This sequence joins TRBV19 and TRBJ2-3; TRBD1 might be the D (6 bases). The germline V and J ends were trimmed by 3 bases and 10 bases, with 14 bases remaining between them. Germline CDR1 is LNHDA and CDR2 is SQIVND (reference sequence). This CDR3 contains 13 residues. Here the CDR3 reads CASSIPQGIAQYF. In nucleotides, the CDR3 is TGTGCCAGTAGTATTCCCCAGGGGATTGCGCAGTATTTT.

The chain has TRBV7-2 and TRBJ2-7; D is uncertain. Germline CDR1 and CDR2: SGHTA and FQGNSA. This CDR3 has 12 amino acids. The V gene lost 5 bases and the J gene lost 3 bases, with 8 bases spanning the gap. The CDR3 reads CASSLLYYEQYF. The CDR3, as DNA: TGTGCCAGCAGCCTACTCTACTACGAGCAGTACTTC.

The chain joins TRBV28 to TRBJ2-1, with D perhaps TRBD1 (5 bases). Germline assignment: CDR1 MDHEN and CDR2 SYDVKM. This CDR3 spans 15 amino acids. V lost 3 bases to trimming and J lost 3 bases, with 12 bases between them. The CDR3, as DNA: TGTGCCAGCAGTTTGGGCGCCACAGGCTACAATGAGCAGTTCTTC. This encodes CASSLGATGYNEQFF.

The CDR3 nucleotides read TGTGCCAGCAGCTTAGCCCCTACAGGGACCTACGAGCAGTACTTC. It codes for CASSLAPTGTYEQYF. The genes are TRBV7-2 and TRBJ2-7; D possibly corresponds to TRBD1 (6 bases). V lost 0 bases and J 2 bases, leaving 11 bases between the germline ends. The CDR3 spans 15 residues. Germline V gene lookup returns CDR1 SGHTA and CDR2 FQGNSA.

This chain joins TRBV11-3 and TRBJ1-1, with D hard to call. This CDR3 region has 11 residues. Per germline, CDR1 SGHNT and CDR2 YENEEA. With 4 bases removed from V and 3 bases from J, the gap between germline ends came to 3 bases. The CDR3 sequence: CASSSYTEAFF. The CDR3 nucleotides read TGTGCCAGCAGCTCGTACACTGAAGCTTTCTTT.

This chain connects TRBV19 to TRBJ2-3; D uncertain. The germline V gene encodes CDR1 LNHDA and CDR2 SQIVND (reference sequence). There are 14 residues in the CDR3. The V end lost 1 base, the J end lost 1 base, and 6 bases lay between the germline ends. In nucleotides, the CDR3 is TGTGCCAGTAGTATAGGTCTCCGCACAGATACGCAGTATTTT. Encoded protein: CASSIGLRTDTQYF. Using reference TRBV19 and TRBJ2-3 for the parts outside the CDR3, the full variable domain is DGGITQSPKYLFRKEGQNVTLSCEQNLNHDAMYWYRQDPGQGLRLIYYSQIVNDFQKGDIAEGYSVSREKKESFPLTVTSAQKNPTAFYLCASSIGLRTDTQYFGPGTRLTVL.

The V gene is TRBV29-1, the J gene TRBJ1-2; 8 bases are shared with TRBD1. CDR3 length equals 12 residues. Germline V lookup: CDR1 SQVTM, CDR2 ANQGSEA. The trim removed 4 bases at V and 7 bases at J, leaving 5 bases unmatched. Here the CDR3 DNA reads TGCAGCGTTGCCACAGGGGGTGCTGGCTACACCTTC. Translated, it gives CSVATGGAGYTF.

The CDR3 nucleotides read TGCAGGCGGACTAGTGAGCAGTACTTC. Translated, it gives CRRTSEQYF. This chain joins TRBV20-1 and TRBJ2-7, with 7 bases aligning to TRBD2. Germline CDR1 DFQATT, CDR2 SNEGSKA (reference sequence). The CDR3 loop spans 9 amino acids.

The CDR3 sequence is CSVEGGTAKNIQYF. The CDR3 DNA follows: TGCAGCGTTGAAGGAGGCACAGCCAAAAACATTCAGTACTTC. The chain is built from TRBV29-1 and TRBJ2-4, with D uncertain. Germline CDR1 reads SQVTM; CDR2 reads ANQGSEA. The CDR3 totals 14 residues. Between the trimmed V and J ends, which lost 1 base and 0 bases, there was a span of 7 bases.

The chain is built from TRBV7-6 and TRBJ2-2, with 12 bases fitting TRBD2. CDR3 length: 16 residues. Per germline, CDR1 SGHVS and CDR2 FNYEAQ. V trimming: 4 bases; J trimming: 7 bases; junction bases outside the gene matches: 7. For the CDR3, the DNA is TGTGCCAGCAGCTCCCCGACTAGCGGGAGCAGCGGGGAGCTGTTTTTT. Its protein is CASSSPTSGSSGELFF. Full variable domain (rest looked up from reference TRBV7-6 and TRBJ2-2): GAGVSQSPRYKVTKRGQDVALRCDPISGHVSLYWYRQALGQGPEFLTYFNYEAQQDKSGLPNDRFSAERPEGSISTLTIQRTEQRDSAMYRCASSSPTSGSSGELFFGEGSRLTVL.